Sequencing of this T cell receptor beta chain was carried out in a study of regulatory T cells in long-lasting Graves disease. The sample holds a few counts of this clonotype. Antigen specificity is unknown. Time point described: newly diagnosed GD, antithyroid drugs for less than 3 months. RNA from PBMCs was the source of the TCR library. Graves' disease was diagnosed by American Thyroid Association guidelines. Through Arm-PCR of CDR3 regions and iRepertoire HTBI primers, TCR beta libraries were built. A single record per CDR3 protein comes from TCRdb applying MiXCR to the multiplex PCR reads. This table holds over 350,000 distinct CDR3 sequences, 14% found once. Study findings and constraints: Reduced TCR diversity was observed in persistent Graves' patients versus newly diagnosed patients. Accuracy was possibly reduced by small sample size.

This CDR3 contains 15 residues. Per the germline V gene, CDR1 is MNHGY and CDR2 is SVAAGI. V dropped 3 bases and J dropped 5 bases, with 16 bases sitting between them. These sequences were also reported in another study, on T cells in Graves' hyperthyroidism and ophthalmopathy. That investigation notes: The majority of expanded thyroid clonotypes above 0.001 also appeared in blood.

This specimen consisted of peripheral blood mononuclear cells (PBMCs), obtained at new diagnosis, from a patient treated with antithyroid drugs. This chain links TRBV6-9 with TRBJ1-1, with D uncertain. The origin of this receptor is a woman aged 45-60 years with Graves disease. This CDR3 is CASSYGGNVGTEAFF. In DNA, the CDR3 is TGTGCCAGCAGTTACGGCGGGAATGTAGGAACTGAAGCTTTCTTT.